Shown below are 32 T cell receptor beta chains from a single sample sequenced in a study of cytomegalovirus exposure and HLA in healthy donors. Primers: 60 Vbeta forward and 13 Jbeta reverse. Profiling relied on immunoSEQ multiplex PCR, and the TCRdb table lists in-frame clones only, not all of them. Of fewer than 40,000 clones listed, just over 85% are singletons. The sample consisted of PBMCs. The receptors here all came from a woman aged 40 to 55 in good health and CMV-seropositive.

This clone came up once. The V and J genes are TRBV2 and TRBJ1-1, with D unresolved. The CDR3 has 14 residues. V shed 5 bases and J shed 1 base, with 11 bases lying between them. The V gene's germline CDR1 is SNHLY and CDR2 FYNNEI. The CDR3: CASSSSGQNTEAFF. CDR3 DNA: TGTGCCAGCAGTTCGTCGGGTCAGAACACTGAAGCTTTCTTT.

CDR3 in amino acids: CASSVDGSSGNTIYF. Written as DNA, the CDR3 is TGTGCCAGTAGTGTGGACGGGAGCTCTGGAAACACCATATATTTT. This sequence joins TRBV19 and TRBJ1-3; D remains ambiguous. The CDR3 sequence is 15 residues long. Germline V gene lookup returns CDR1 LNHDA and CDR2 SQIVND (reference sequence). The germline V and J ends were trimmed by 5 bases and 0 bases, with 11 bases remaining between them.

The CDR3 spells CASSLRGEAFF. CDR3 bases: TGTGCCAGCAGCTTAAGAGGGGAAGCTTTCTTT. The V call is TRBV7-9, the J call TRBJ1-1; D gene uncertain. The CDR3 runs to 11 residues. From germline, CDR1 is SEHNR and CDR2 FQNEAQ (reference sequence). The germline V and J ends were trimmed by 2 bases and 8 bases, with 6 bases remaining between them. Drawing the rest from reference TRBV7-9 and TRBJ1-1, the complete variable domain is DTGVSQNPRHKITKRGQNVTFRCDPISEHNRLYWYRQTLGQGPEFLTYFQNEAQLEKSRLLSDRFSAERPKGSFSTLEIQRTEQGDSAMYLCASSLRGEAFFGQGTRLTVV.

The chain is built from TRBV9 and TRBJ1-1, with D perhaps matching TRBD1 (5 bases). The CDR3 sequence is 14 residues long. Per the germline V gene, CDR1 is SGDLS and CDR2 is YYNGEE. V gave up 6 bases and J gave up 3 bases, with 15 bases separating them. In nucleotides, the CDR3 is TGTGCCAGCAACGAGATAGGAGGGGACACTGAAGCTTTCTTT. Translating it yields CASNEIGGDTEAFF.

The V gene is TRBV30, the J gene TRBJ2-2; 9 bases fit TRBD1. CDR3 length: 15 amino acids. Germline loops: CDR1 GTSNPN, CDR2 SVGIG (reference sequence). V shed 4 bases and J 2 bases; nucleotides not matched to a gene: 5. The chain's CDR3 is CAWNTGGLNTGELFF. CDR3 nucleotides: TGTGCCTGGAACACAGGGGGCCTTAACACCGGGGAGCTGTTTTTT.

In its sample, this clone was seen a few times. The chain has TRBV2 and TRBJ2-1; 8 bases are shared with TRBD2. Trimming removed 10 bases from V and 2 bases from J; junction bases left unmatched: 4. This CDR3 spans 13 amino acids. CDR1 and CDR2 from the germline V gene are SNHLY and FYNNEI. The CDR3: CAIKRGTYNEQFF. The CDR3 DNA reads TGTGCCATTAAGCGGGGGACCTACAATGAGCAGTTCTTC. Using reference TRBV2 and TRBJ2-1 for the parts outside the CDR3, the full variable domain is EPEVTQTPSHQVTQMGQEVILRCVPISNHLYFYWYRQILGQKVEFLVSFYNNEISEKSEIFDDQFSVERPDGSNFTLKIRSTKLEDSAMYFCAIKRGTYNEQFFGPGTRLTVL.

CDR3 residues: CASSVGRETQYF. CDR3 bases: TGTGCCAGCAGTGTAGGGAGGGAGACCCAGTACTTC. The V call is TRBV2, the J call TRBJ2-5; a possible D gene is TRBD2 (6 bases). Germline lookup yields CDR1 SNHLY and CDR2 FYNNEI. Trimming stripped 4 bases from V and 5 bases from J, with 8 bases between. The CDR3 runs 12 residues.

The chain uses TRBV19 and TRBJ1-5; possible D gene TRBD1, 6 bases. Trimming left V 0 bases short and J 6 bases short, with 12 bases between. Germline assignment: CDR1 LNHDA and CDR2 SQIVND (reference sequence). The CDR3 totals 15 residues. DNA for the CDR3: TGTGCCAGTAGTATAGAACAGGGATTCGGTCAGCCCCAGCATTTT. It translates to CASSIEQGFGQPQHF. The full variable domain, with the rest looked up from reference TRBV19 and TRBJ1-5, is DGGITQSPKYLFRKEGQNVTLSCEQNLNHDAMYWYRQDPGQGLRLIYYSQIVNDFQKGDIAEGYSVSREKKESFPLTVTSAQKNPTAFYLCASSIEQGFGQPQHFGDGTRLSIL.

The chain employs TRBV4-3 and TRBJ2-1; 10 positions match TRBD1. The germline V gene encodes CDR1 LGHNA and CDR2 YSLEER. The CDR3 has 14 amino acids. J was trimmed by 9 bases and V by 3 bases; bases with no gene match: 5. The CDR3 DNA follows: TGCGCCAGCAGCCATCGGACAGGGGGGGGTGAGCAGTTCTTC. This encodes CASSHRTGGGEQFF.

The chain employs TRBV7-8 and TRBJ2-3, with TRBD2 identical over 9 bases. Looked up from germline, CDR1 is SGHVS and CDR2 is FQNEAQ. Losses at the gene ends were 4 bases for V and 4 bases for J; bases not matched to a gene: 6. The CDR3 loop spans 15 amino acids. The CDR3 loop is CASSSPLAGSDTQYF. Written as DNA, the CDR3 is TGTGCCAGCAGCTCCCCTCTAGCGGGGTCAGATACGCAGTATTTT.

CDR3 residues: CASKNGTPNYGYTF. As DNA, the CDR3 is TGCGCCAGCAAGAACGGGACACCTAACTATGGCTACACCTTC. V and J are TRBV5-1 and TRBJ1-2; tentative D call: TRBD1 (6 bases). The V and J ends lost 6 bases and 0 bases respectively, with 12 bases between them. Germline assignment: CDR1 SGHRS and CDR2 YFSETQ. The length of the CDR3 is 14 residues.

The chain recombines TRBV10-2 with TRBJ1-1, with a tentative D call TRBD1 (5 bases). Deletions cut 0 bases from V and 4 bases from J, with 24 bases between. The CDR3 totals 19 residues. Germline V gene sequence: CDR1 WSHSY, CDR2 SAAADI. In DNA form, the CDR3 reads TGCGCCAGCAGTGAGTCGATTGCAGGGCCAAATCGGTTGGCCACTGAAGCTTTCTTT. It translates to CASSESIAGPNRLATEAFF.

This chain joins TRBV18 and TRBJ1-3; TRBD1 aligns across 7 bases. Germline V gene data show CDR1 as KGHSH and CDR2 as LQKENI. CDR3 length: 16 amino acids. V dropped 0 bases and J dropped 2; count of bases not matched to a gene: 4. As DNA, the CDR3 is TGTGCCAGCTCACCACCATACAGGGGAACTGGAAACACCATATATTTT. This gives the protein CASSPPYRGTGNTIYF.

The chain uses TRBV2 and TRBJ2-5, with D maybe TRBD1 (5 bases). V was pared by 7 bases and J by 1 base, with 7 bases between. CDR1 SNHLY and CDR2 FYNNEI come from the germline V gene. CDR3 size: 12 residues. DNA of the CDR3: TGTGCCAGCAATGGGGCCCAAGAGACCCAGTACTTC. Translation gives CASNGAQETQYF.

The chain combines TRBV6-5 with TRBJ2-1; D may be TRBD1 (6 bases). CDR3 length equals 13 residues. CDR1 is MNHEY, CDR2 SVGAGI, per germline. Trimming cost V 5 bases and J 4 bases, with 9 bases left between them. CDR3 nucleotide sequence: TGTGCCAGCAGTACGGACAGTTACAATGAGCAGTTCTTC. Its protein product is CASSTDSYNEQFF.

This rearrangement joins TRBV4-1 to TRBJ2-5; TRBD1 might be the D (6 bases). V dropped 4 bases and J dropped 2 bases, with 17 bases sitting between them. Germline CDR1 reads MGHRA; CDR2 reads YSYEKL. The CDR3 is made up of 16 amino acids. The CDR3 sequence is CASSPLIWGTQETQYF. The CDR3 nucleotides read TGCGCCAGCAGCCCCCTTATCTGGGGGACACAAGAGACCCAGTACTTC.

The J gene is TRBJ2-2, the V gene TRBV18; TRBD1 matches at 11 bases. The junction had 3 bases not matched to a gene; V was cut back by 3 bases and J by 6 bases. CDR3 length equals 15 residues. Germline values: CDR1 KGHSH, CDR2 LQKENI. The CDR3 DNA is TGTGCCAGCTCACCTGGACAGGGGGCGCCCGGGGAGCTGTTTTTT. Residues: CASSPGQGAPGELFF.

This clone was picked up one time. The gene calls are TRBV4-1 and TRBJ2-3, with 11 bases identical to TRBD2. The CDR3 sequence is 18 residues long. J gave up 2 bases and V 0 bases, and 7 bases lay outside the gene matches. Germline loops: CDR1 MGHRA, CDR2 YSYEKL. CDR3 residues: CASSQDRLAGGYTDTQYF. The CDR3 nucleotides read TGCGCCAGCAGCCAAGATCGGCTAGCGGGGGGATACACAGATACGCAGTATTTT.

The CDR3 region is CASSPSGTALNVLTF. The CDR3 nucleotides are TGTGCCAGCAGTCCATCCGGGACAGCCCTCAACGTCCTGACTTTC. The chain combines TRBV11-3 with TRBJ2-6; 7 bases are a match to TRBD1. V lost 6 bases, J lost 9 bases, and 11 bases stayed unmatched. The CDR3 contains 15 residues. CDR1 and CDR2 from the germline V gene are SGHNT and YENEEA.

This clone appeared a few times. The chain joins TRBV7-2 to TRBJ2-1; TRBD2 agrees at 10 bases. V lost 2 bases, J lost 5 bases, and 3 bases stayed unmatched. The CDR3 covers 15 residues. Germline loops: CDR1 SGHTA, CDR2 FQGNSA. The CDR3 DNA is TGTGCCAGCAGCTTAACTAGCGGGGTAGACAATGAGCAGTTCTTC. Translated, it gives CASSLTSGVDNEQFF.

In this sample, this clone turned up a few times. V usage is TRBV4-3 and J usage is TRBJ1-3; D might be TRBD1 (5 bases). This CDR3 spans 13 amino acids. V lost 3 bases and J lost 4, with 7 bases in between. The germline CDR1 and CDR2 sequences are LGHNA and YSLEER. CDR3: CASSQNRGNTIYF. The CDR3 nucleotides read TGCGCCAGCAGCCAGAACAGGGGAAACACCATATATTTT.

The chain recombines TRBV28 with TRBJ1-2, with TRBD1 as a possible D gene (6 bases). The CDR3 consists of 13 residues. Germline CDR1 MDHEN, CDR2 SYDVKM. Trimming took 4 bases from V and 6 from J, leaving 12 bases between them. CDR3 coding DNA: TGTGCCAGCAGTTCTATCAACAGGGATGGCTACACCTTC. Its translation: CASSSINRDGYTF.

The chain couples TRBV15 to TRBJ2-7; D is perhaps TRBD2 (6 bases). The ends were cut back, 1 base at V and 9 bases at J, with 7 bases in the middle. Germline V gene sequence: CDR1 LNHNV, CDR2 YYDKDF (reference sequence). There are 11 residues in the CDR3. Written as DNA, the CDR3 is TGTGCCACCAGCAGAGGCGGGATGCAGTACTTC. Translation gives CATSRGGMQYF.

This chain links TRBV11-1 with TRBJ2-1; 13 bases agree with TRBD2. Germline assignment: CDR1 SGHAT and CDR2 FQDESV (reference sequence). V was clipped by 5 bases and J by 6 bases; unmatched bases: 4. The CDR3 runs 15 residues. The CDR3 reads CASSAGTSGANEQFF. CDR3 nucleotides: TGTGCCAGCAGCGCAGGGACTAGCGGGGCCAATGAGCAGTTCTTC. Based on the CDR3 plus reference TRBV11-1 and TRBJ2-1, the full variable domain is EAEVAQSPRYKITEKSQAVAFWCDPISGHATLYWYRQILGQGPELLVQFQDESVVDDSQLPKDRFSAERLKGVDSTLKIQPAELGDSAMYLCASSAGTSGANEQFFGPGTRLTVL.

This clone was seen a handful of times. This rearrangement joins TRBV5-4 to TRBJ2-7; D perhaps matches TRBD1 (5 bases). CDR1 SGHNT and CDR2 YYREEE come from the germline V gene (reference sequence). The CDR3 spans 13 residues. V was shortened by 1 base and J by 5 bases, with 10 bases between the two germline ends. The CDR3 spells CASSLLGADEQYF. For the CDR3, the DNA is TGTGCCAGCAGCTTGCTAGGGGCCGACGAGCAGTACTTC.

The gene calls are TRBV6-5 and TRBJ2-2; D remains unclear. CDR1 MNHEY and CDR2 SVGAGI come from the germline V gene. The CDR3 spans 16 residues. V shed 0 bases and J shed 1 base, with 9 bases lying between them. CDR3 sequence (DNA): TGTGCCAGCAGTTACTCGAGTACTGGGAACACCGGGGAGCTGTTTTTT. It specifies CASSYSSTGNTGELFF.

The chain combines TRBV27 with TRBJ1-5, with a possible D match to TRBD1 (6 bases). V dropped 6 bases and J dropped 2 bases, with 8 bases sitting between them. In germline, CDR1 is MNHEY, CDR2 SMNVEV (reference sequence). The CDR3 is 13 residues long. The DNA of the CDR3 is TGTGCCAGCAGAAGACAGGGCAATCAGCCCCAGCATTTT. Amino acid sequence: CASRRQGNQPQHF.

This clone was recorded once. The same CDR3 can be traced to other DNA sequences in this sample. The chain recombines TRBV6-1 with TRBJ1-6, with D possibly being TRBD1 (5 bases). Deletions cut 1 base from V and 0 bases from J, with 10 bases between. The germline CDR1 and CDR2 sequences are MNHNS and SASEGT. This CDR3 is 17 amino acids long. The CDR3 spells CASSEVGGSSYNSPLHF. CDR3 DNA: TGTGCCAGCAGTGAAGTGGGGGGAAGCTCCTATAATTCACCCCTCCACTTT.

Concerning this clone itself: This CDR3 is also generated by other DNA sequences in the sample. The rearrangement links TRBV28 to TRBJ1-6, with D maybe TRBD1 (5 bases). Germline V gene data show CDR1 as MDHEN and CDR2 as SYDVKM. V lost 2 bases, J lost 10 bases, and 9 bases lay in between. The CDR3 runs 13 residues. DNA of the CDR3: TGTGCCAGCAGTTTACGGGGGGACTCACCCCTCCACTTT. The encoded protein is CASSLRGDSPLHF.

V usage is TRBV5-1 and J usage is TRBJ2-1, with 7 bases matching TRBD1. There are 13 residues in the CDR3. In germline, CDR1 is SGHRS, CDR2 YFSETQ. Trimming cost V 4 bases and J 7 bases; bases outside gene matches: 5. The CDR3 sequence is CASSLIQGNEQFF. The CDR3, as DNA: TGCGCCAGCAGCCTGATACAGGGGAATGAGCAGTTCTTC.

The chain couples TRBV6-1 to TRBJ2-7; a weak D match, TRBD2 (6 bases). Trimming removed 7 bases at V and 3 bases at J, with 16 bases between. This CDR3 comprises 14 residues. The germline gives CDR1 MNHNS, CDR2 SASEGT. The CDR3 region has the DNA TGTGCCAGCAACCCGGGACTTTTGGGCTACGAGCAGTACTTC. This sequence encodes CASNPGLLGYEQYF.

The chain has TRBV5-1 and TRBJ2-7; TRBD1 is a possible D gene (5 bases). Trimming stripped 2 bases from V and 5 bases from J, with 11 bases between. Germline loops: CDR1 SGHRS, CDR2 YFSETQ. This CDR3 is built from 13 residues. The CDR3 nucleotides read TGCGCCAGCAGCTTCCAGGGCGTCCACGAGCAGTACTTC. This gives the protein CASSFQGVHEQYF.